A selection of T cell receptor beta chains follows, all from one sample in a study of OX40 agonist ivuxolimab in advanced cancers. This table comes from immunoSEQ multiplex PCR, and its TCRdb copy is limited to in-frame clones, with some not included. The table includes about 26,000 clones, about 70% detected once. The material sequenced was CD4+ or CD8+ T cells sorted from blood, taken in a trial of the OX40 agonist ivuxolimab. These receptors originate from an adult with an advanced solid tumor such as melanoma, head and neck, liver or kidney cancer. CDR3s include the opening cysteine and the closing phenylalanine or tryptophan. A D gene is named only where the DNA matches it firmly. Expanded clones get a size class; other rows say once, few or many, or leave the size out.

>NA|TRBV21-1|NA|TRBJ1-1
CASSPWGGLDTEAFF
TGTGCCAGCAGCCCTTGGGGGGGGCTTGACACTGAAGCTTTCTTT
>NA|TRBV5-4|NA|TRBJ2-1
CASSLESVLLPLKYNEQFF
TGTGCCAGCAGCTTGGAGTCCGTCCTGCTCCCTCTCAAATACAATGAGCAGTTCTTC
>NA|TRBV7-2|NA|TRBJ2-1
CASSLRYEQFF
TGTGCCAGCAGCTTACGATATGAGCAGTTCTTC
>NA|TRBV5-1|NA|TRBJ2-6
CASSLVGSGANVLTF
TGCGCCAGCAGCTTGGTTGGGTCTGGGGCCAACGTCCTGACTTTC
>NA|TRBV10-3|NA|TRBJ2-7
CATADRMGPYEQYF
TGTGCCACCGCGGACAGAATGGGTCCCTACGAGCAGTACTTC
>NA|TRBV7-8|NA|TRBJ2-7
CASSFGYGEEYEQYF
TGTGCCAGCAGCTTCGGTTATGGGGAAGAGTACGAGCAGTACTTC
>TRBD1|TRBV5-6|medium-sized|TRBJ1-2
CASSLSKGGIHRSGYTF
TGTGCCAGCAGCTTAAGTAAAGGGGGCATCCACCGTTCGGGCTACACCTTC
>NA|TRBV11-2|NA|TRBJ2-7
CASSLDGGNYEQYF
TGTGCCAGCAGCTTAGATGGTGGCAACTACGAGCAGTACTTC
>NA|TRBV5-1|NA|TRBJ1-1
CASRIQAVNTEAFF
TGCGCCAGCAGAATCCAGGCGGTGAACACTGAAGCTTTCTTT
>NA|TRBV5-6|NA|TRBJ2-1
CASSRDNYGGNEQFF
TGTGCCAGCAGCCGTGACAATTATGGGGGGAATGAGCAGTTCTTC
>NA|TRBV18|NA|TRBJ2-2
CASSPLEPRVTGELFF
TGTGCCAGCTCACCCCTTGAACCGAGGGTCACCGGGGAGCTGTTTTTT
>NA|TRBV7-9|few|TRBJ1-2
CASSPGKQGRYGYTF
TGTGCCAGCAGCCCCGGAAAACAGGGTCGGTATGGCTACACCTTC
>TRBD1|TRBV9|NA|TRBJ2-5
CASSYTGGRETQYF
TGTGCCAGCAGTTACACAGGGGGCAGAGAGACCCAGTACTTC
>NA|TRBV11-2|NA|TRBJ2-3
CASSLWGVAGDTQYF
TGTGCCAGCAGCTTATGGGGTGTGGCGGGTGATACGCAGTATTTT
>NA|TRBV6-5|once|TRBJ1-2
CASSTVGYGYGYTF
TGTGCCAGCAGTACGGTGGGGTATGGGTATGGCTACACCTTC
>NA|TRBV19|NA|TRBJ1-2
CASSIAAYGYTF
TGTGCCAGTAGTATAGCGGCCTATGGCTACACCTTC
>NA|TRBV5-4|NA|TRBJ2-5
CASSLLAETQYF
TGTGCCAGCAGCTTGCTGGCAGAGACCCAGTACTTC
>NA|TRBV5-1|once|TRBJ2-1
CASSSRGDNEQFF
TGCGCCAGCAGCTCGCGAGGGGACAATGAGCAGTTCTTC
>TRBD1|TRBV5-5|once|TRBJ2-3
CASSFFGTGFTDTQYF
TGTGCCAGCAGCTTCTTCGGGACAGGGTTTACAGATACGCAGTATTTT